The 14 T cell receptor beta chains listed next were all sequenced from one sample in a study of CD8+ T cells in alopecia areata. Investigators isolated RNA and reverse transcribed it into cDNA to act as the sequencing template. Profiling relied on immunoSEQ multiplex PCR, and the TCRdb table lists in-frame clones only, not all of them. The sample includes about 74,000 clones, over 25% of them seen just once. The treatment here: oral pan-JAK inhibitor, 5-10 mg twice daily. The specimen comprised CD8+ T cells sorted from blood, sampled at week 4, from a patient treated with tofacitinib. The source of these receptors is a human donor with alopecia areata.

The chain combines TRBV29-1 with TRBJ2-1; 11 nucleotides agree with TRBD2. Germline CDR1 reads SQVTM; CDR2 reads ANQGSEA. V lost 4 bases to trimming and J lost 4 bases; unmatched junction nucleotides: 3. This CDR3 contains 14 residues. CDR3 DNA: TGCAGCGTTGGACTAGCGGGAATTTACAATGAGCAGTTCTTC. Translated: CSVGLAGIYNEQFF.

The CDR3 is CSVSPGNYYEQYF. CDR3 DNA: TGCAGCGTCAGCCCCGGGAATTACTACGAGCAGTACTTC. The rearrangement links TRBV29-1 to TRBJ2-7; weak D call: TRBD2 (5 bases). CDR1 is SQVTM and CDR2 is ANQGSEA in the germline V gene. This CDR3 is 13 amino acids long. Trimming shortened V by 6 bases and J by 3 bases, and 15 bases separated the two germline ends.

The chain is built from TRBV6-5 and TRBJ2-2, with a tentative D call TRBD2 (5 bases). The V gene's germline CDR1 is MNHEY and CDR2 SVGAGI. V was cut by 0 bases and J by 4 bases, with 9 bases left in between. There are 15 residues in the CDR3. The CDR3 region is CASSYSRGSTGELFF. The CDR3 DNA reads TGTGCCAGCAGTTACTCACGAGGGTCCACCGGGGAGCTGTTTTTT.

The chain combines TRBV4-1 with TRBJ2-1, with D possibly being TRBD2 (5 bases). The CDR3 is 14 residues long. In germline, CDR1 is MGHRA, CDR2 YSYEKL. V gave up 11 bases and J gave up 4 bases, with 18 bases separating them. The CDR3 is CASGSATGYNEQFF. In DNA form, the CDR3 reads TGCGCCTCCGGTAGCGCGACCGGTTACAATGAGCAGTTCTTC.

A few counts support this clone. The chain's CDR3 is CASSAGQFF. CDR3 nucleotides: TGTGCCAGCAGCGCGGGACAGTTCTTC. J is TRBJ2-1 and V is TRBV6-1; TRBD2 might be the D (6 bases). The CDR3 is made up of 9 amino acids. Trimming stripped 6 bases from V and 13 bases from J, with 7 bases between. Germline V gives CDR1 MNHNS, CDR2 SASEGT.

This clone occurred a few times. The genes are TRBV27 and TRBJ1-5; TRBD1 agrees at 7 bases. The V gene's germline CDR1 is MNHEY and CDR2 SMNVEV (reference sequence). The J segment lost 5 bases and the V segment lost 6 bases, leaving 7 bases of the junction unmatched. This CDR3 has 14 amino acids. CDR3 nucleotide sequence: TGTGCCAGCAGCCAGGGGGGGTGGGATCAGCCCCAGCATTTT. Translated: CASSQGGWDQPQHF.

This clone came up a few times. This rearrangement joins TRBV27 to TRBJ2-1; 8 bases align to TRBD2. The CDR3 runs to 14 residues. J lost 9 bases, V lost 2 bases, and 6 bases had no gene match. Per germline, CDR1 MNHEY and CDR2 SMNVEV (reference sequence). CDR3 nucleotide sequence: TGTGCCAGCAGTTTAAGCGGGAGAGGCCGTGAGCAGTTCTTC. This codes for CASSLSGRGREQFF.

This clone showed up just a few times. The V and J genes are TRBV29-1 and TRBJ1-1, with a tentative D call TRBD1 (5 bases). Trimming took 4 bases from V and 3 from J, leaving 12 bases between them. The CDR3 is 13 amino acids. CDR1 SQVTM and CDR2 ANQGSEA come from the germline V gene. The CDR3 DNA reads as TGCAGCGTTGGCAGAATAGGGGACACTGAAGCTTTCTTT. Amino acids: CSVGRIGDTEAFF.

CDR3 nucleotide sequence: TGCAGCGTTGAAGATCTAGCGGCCTACAATGAGCAGTTCTTC. It is translated as CSVEDLAAYNEQFF. V is TRBV29-1 and J is TRBJ2-1; 7 nucleotides match TRBD2. The CDR3 sequence is 14 residues long. V lost 0 bases to trimming and J lost 2 bases; unmatched junction nucleotides: 1. Germline CDR1 SQVTM, CDR2 ANQGSEA.

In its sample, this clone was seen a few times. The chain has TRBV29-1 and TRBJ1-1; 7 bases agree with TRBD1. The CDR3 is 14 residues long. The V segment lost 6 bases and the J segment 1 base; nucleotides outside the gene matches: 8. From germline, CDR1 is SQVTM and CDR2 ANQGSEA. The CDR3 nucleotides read TGCAGCGTCCGTCCGGGACAGACGAACACTGAAGCTTTCTTT. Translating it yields CSVRPGQTNTEAFF.

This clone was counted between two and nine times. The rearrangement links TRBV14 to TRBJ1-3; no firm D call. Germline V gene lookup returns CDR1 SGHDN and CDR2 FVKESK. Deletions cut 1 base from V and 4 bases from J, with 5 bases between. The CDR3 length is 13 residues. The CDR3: CASSQVRGNTIYF. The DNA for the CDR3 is TGTGCCAGCAGCCAAGTCCGAGGAAACACCATATATTTT.

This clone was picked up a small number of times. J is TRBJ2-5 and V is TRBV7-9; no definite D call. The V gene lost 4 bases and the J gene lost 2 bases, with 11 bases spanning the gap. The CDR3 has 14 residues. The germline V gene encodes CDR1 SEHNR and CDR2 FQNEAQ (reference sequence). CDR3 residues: CASSSTDGQETQYF. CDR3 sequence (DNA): TGTGCCAGCAGCTCAACGGACGGACAAGAGACCCAGTACTTC.

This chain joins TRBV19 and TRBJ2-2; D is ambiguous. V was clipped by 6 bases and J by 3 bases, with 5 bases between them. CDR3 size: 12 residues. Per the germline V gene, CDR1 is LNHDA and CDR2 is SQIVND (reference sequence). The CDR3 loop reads CASRQDTGELFF. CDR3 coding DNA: TGTGCCAGTAGGCAGGACACCGGGGAGCTGTTTTTT.

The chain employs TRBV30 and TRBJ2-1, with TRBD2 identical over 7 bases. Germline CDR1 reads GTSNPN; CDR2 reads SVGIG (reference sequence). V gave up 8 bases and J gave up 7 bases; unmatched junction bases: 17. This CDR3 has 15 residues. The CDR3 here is CAQSPSGALKNEQFF. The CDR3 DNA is TGTGCCCAGTCTCCCAGCGGGGCCCTTAAGAATGAGCAGTTCTTC.